This TCR beta chain was identified in a study of beta chain features in type 1 diabetes. Overall study: There were approximately 100 million sorted cells examined across all samples. Broader study findings: HLA influence on TCRB rearrangement stayed unresolved here. It was among patients, rather than healthy donors, that naive, central memory and Treg TCRB repertoires appeared more similar.

In its sample, this clone was seen a few times. Its target is not known. Expressed TCRB transcripts were sequenced, since all the RNA that had been isolated was reverse transcribed. Clones were read by immunoSEQ multiplex PCR, and TCRdb kept only the in-frame ones, dropping some. This repertoire shows under 250,000 clones, about 26% found once; its top ten account for more than 3%. Trimming left V 7 bases short and J 11 bases short, with 17 bases between. The CDR3 is 12 amino acids. Germline V gives CDR1 SQVTM, CDR2 ANQGSEA. The chain combines TRBV29-1 with TRBJ2-2; perhaps TRBD1 as D (5 bases). This TCR derives from a man between 25 and 39 years old in good health. Sequencing used central memory CD4+ T cells from blood. For the CDR3, the DNA is TGCAGCGCCTATAACGCAGGGCAAGAGCTGTTTTTT. It translates to CSAYNAGQELFF.